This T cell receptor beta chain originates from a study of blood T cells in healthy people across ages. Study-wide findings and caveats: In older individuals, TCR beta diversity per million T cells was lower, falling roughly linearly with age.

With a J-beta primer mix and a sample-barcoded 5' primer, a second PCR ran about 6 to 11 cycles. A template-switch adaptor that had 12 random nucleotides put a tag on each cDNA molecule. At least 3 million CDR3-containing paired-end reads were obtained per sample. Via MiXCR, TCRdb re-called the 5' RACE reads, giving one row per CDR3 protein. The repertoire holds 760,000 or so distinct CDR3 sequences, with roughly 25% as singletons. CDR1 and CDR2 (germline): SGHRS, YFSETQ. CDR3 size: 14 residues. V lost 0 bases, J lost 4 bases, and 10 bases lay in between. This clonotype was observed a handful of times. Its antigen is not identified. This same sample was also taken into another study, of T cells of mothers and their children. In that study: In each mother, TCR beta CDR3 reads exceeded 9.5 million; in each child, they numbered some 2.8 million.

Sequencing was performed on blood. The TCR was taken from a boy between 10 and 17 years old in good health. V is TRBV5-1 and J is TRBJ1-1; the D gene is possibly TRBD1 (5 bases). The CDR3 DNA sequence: TGCGCCAGCAGCTTGGGACAGCAGAGCACTGAAGCTTTCTTT. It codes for CASSLGQQSTEAFF.